This TCR beta chain was retrieved from a study of blood T cell repertoires in COVID-19. The table came from immunoSEQ multiplex PCR; TCRdb's copy has only in-frame clones and leaves some out. This sample has about 49,000 clones, with about 77% found just once. Germline V gives CDR1 KGHDR, CDR2 SFDVKD. V was pared by 2 bases and J by 5 bases, with 8 bases of the junction left unmatched. CDR3 length: 15 amino acids. The receptor was isolated from a man in his 70s with active or convalescent COVID-19. The chain uses TRBV24-1 and TRBJ2-7; 7 positions match TRBD1. The sequenced sample consisted of peripheral blood. As DNA, the CDR3 is TGTGCCACCAGTGATTCGACACAGGGGCCCCACGAGCAGTACTTC. Translation: CATSDSTQGPHEQYF.